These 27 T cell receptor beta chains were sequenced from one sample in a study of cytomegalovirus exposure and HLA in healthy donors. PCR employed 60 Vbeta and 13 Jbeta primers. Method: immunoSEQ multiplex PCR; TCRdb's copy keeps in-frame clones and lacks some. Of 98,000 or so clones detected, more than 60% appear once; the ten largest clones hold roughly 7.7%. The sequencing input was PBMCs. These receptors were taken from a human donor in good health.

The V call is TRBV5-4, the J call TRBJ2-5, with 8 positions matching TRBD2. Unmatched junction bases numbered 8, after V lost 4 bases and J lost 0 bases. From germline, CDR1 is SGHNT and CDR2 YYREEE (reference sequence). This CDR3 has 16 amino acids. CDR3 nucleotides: TGTGCCAGCAGCCCGGGGGCGGGGGGCTACCAAGAGACCCAGTACTTC. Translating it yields CASSPGAGGYQETQYF.

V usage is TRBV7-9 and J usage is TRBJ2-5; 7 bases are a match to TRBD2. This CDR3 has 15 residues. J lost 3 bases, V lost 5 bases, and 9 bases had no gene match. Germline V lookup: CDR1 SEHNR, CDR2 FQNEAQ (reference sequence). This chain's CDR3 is CASSTLGLAEETQYF. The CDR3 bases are TGTGCCAGCAGCACCCTCGGTCTAGCGGAAGAGACCCAGTACTTC.

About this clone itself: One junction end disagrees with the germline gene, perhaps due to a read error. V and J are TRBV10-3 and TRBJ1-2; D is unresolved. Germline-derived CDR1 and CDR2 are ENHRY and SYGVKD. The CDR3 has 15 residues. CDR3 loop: CAISESLRQYYGYPF. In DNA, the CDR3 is TGTGCCATCAGTGAGTCTCTACGCCAGTACTATGGCTACCCCTTC.

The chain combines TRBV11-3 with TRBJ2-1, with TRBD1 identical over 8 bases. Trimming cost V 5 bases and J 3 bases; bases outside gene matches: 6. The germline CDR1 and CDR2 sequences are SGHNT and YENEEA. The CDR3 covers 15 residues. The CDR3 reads CASSPGDRGYNEQFF. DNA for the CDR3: TGTGCCAGCAGCCCTGGAGACAGGGGCTACAATGAGCAGTTCTTC.

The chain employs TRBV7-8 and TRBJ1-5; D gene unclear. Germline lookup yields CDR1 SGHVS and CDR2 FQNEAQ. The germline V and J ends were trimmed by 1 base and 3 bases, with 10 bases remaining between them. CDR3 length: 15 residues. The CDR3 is CASSLGPGLNQPQHF. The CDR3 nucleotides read TGTGCCAGCAGCTTAGGGCCAGGCCTCAATCAGCCCCAGCATTTT. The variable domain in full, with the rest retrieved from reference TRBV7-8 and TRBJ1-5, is GAGVSQSPRYKVAKRGQDVALRCDPISGHVSLFWYQQALGQGPEFLTYFQNEAQLDKSGLPSDRFFAERPEGSVSTLKIQRTQQEDSAVYLCASSLGPGLNQPQHFGDGTRLSIL.

The CDR3 sequence: CASKPRDSVTGELFF. In DNA, the CDR3 is TGTGCCAGCAAACCCCGGGACTCCGTCACCGGGGAGCTGTTTTTT. The chain carries TRBV6-1 and TRBJ2-2; D is perhaps TRBD2 (6 bases). The CDR3 spans 15 residues. Germline V gives CDR1 MNHNS, CDR2 SASEGT. Trimming took 7 bases from V and 4 from J, leaving 16 bases between them.

The CDR3 DNA is TGTGCCAGCAAACCAGAAACCTACGAGCAGTACTTC. Amino acids: CASKPETYEQYF. The rearrangement links TRBV6-1 to TRBJ2-7; D is unclear. The germline V gene has CDR1 MNHNS and CDR2 SASEGT. The germline V and J ends were trimmed by 7 bases and 2 bases, with 9 bases remaining between them. The CDR3 runs to 12 residues.

CDR3 loop: CASSPDRAHNEQFF. DNA of the CDR3: TGTGCCAGCAGCCCTGACAGGGCCCACAATGAGCAGTTCTTC. The genes are TRBV7-7 and TRBJ2-1; TRBD1 agrees at 7 bases. The CDR3 consists of 14 residues. V lost 5 bases and J lost 5; bases outside the gene matches: 6. The germline V gene has CDR1 SSHAT and CDR2 FNYEAQ (reference sequence).

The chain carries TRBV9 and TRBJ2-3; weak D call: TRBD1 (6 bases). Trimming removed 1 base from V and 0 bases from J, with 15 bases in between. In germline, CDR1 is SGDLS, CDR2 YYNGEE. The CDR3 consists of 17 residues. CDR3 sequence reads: CASSVRGRTASTDTQYF. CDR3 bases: TGTGCCAGCAGCGTACGAGGCAGGACAGCTAGCACAGATACGCAGTATTTT.

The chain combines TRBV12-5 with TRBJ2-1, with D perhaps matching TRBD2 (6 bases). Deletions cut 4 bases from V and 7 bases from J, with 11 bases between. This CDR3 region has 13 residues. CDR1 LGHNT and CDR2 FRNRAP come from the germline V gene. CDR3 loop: CASGSSGVNEQFF. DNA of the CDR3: TGTGCTAGTGGTTCTTCGGGGGTTAATGAGCAGTTCTTC.

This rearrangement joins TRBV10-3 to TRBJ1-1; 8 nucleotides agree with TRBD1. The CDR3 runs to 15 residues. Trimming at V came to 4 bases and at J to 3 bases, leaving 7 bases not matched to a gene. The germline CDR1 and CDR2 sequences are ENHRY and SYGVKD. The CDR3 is CAISGTGFGHTEAFF. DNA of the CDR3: TGTGCCATCAGTGGGACAGGGTTCGGGCACACTGAAGCTTTCTTT.

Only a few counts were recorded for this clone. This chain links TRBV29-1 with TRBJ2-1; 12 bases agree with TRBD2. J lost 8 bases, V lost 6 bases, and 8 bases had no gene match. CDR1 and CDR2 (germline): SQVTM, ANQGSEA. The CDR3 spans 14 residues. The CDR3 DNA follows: TGCAGCGTCAGACTAGCGGGAGTGCGCGATGAGCAGTTCTTC. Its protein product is CSVRLAGVRDEQFF.

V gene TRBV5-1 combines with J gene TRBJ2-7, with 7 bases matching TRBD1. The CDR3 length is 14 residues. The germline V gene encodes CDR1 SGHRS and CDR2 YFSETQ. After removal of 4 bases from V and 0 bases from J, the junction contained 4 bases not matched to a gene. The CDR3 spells CASSMTGSSYEQYF. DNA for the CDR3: TGCGCCAGCAGCATGACAGGGAGCTCCTACGAGCAGTACTTC.

For the CDR3, the DNA is TGTGCCAGCAGCTTGGGGGTGGGGGGGCGTCGGTTAGTCGCTTTCTTT. The encoded protein is CASSLGVGGRRLVAFF. This chain connects TRBV5-6 to TRBJ1-1; D is perhaps TRBD1 (6 bases). This CDR3 is built from 16 residues. V gave up 0 bases and J gave up 11 bases, with 23 bases separating them. Germline CDR1 and CDR2: SGHDT and YYEEEE.

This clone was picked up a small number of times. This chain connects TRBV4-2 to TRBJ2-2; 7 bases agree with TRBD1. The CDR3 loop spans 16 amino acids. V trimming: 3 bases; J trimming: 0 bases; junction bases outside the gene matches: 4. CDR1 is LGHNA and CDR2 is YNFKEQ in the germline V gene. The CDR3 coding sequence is TGTGCCAGCAGCCAGGTGGGGACAGCGAACACCGGGGAGCTGTTTTTT. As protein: CASSQVGTANTGELFF.

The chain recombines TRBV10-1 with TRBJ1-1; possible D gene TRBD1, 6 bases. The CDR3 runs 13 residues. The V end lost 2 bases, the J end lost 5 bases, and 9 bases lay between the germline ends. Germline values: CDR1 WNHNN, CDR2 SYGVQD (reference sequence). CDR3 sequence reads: CASSEDRRTEAFF. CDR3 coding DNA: TGCGCCAGCAGTGAGGACAGGAGGACTGAAGCTTTCTTT.

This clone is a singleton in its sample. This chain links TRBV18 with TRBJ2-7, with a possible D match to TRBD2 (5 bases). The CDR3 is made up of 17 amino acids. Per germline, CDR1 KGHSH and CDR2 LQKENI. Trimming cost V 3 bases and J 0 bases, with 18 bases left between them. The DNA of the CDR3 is TGTGCCAGCTCACCCTCCCGCGGACTTAAGAGCTCCTACGAGCAGTACTTC. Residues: CASSPSRGLKSSYEQYF.

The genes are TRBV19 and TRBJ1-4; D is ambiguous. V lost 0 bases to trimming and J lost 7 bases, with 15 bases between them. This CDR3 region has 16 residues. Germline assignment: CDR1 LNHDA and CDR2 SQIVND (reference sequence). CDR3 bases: TGTGCCAGTAGTATAGATCGAGTTATTGGGCGTGAAAAACTGTTTTTT. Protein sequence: CASSIDRVIGREKLFF.

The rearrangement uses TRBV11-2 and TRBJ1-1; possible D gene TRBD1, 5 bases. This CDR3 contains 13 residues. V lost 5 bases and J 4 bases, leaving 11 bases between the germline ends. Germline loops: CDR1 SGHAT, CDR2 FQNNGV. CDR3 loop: CASSPDSTTEAFF. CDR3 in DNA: TGTGCCAGCAGCCCAGACAGTACCACTGAAGCTTTCTTT.

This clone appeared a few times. The CDR3 reads CASSMAGLTSTDTQYF. In nucleotides, the CDR3 is TGTGCCAGTAGTATGGCTGGCTTGACTAGCACAGATACGCAGTATTTT. The rearrangement joins TRBV19 to TRBJ2-3, with D uncertain. The CDR3 is 16 amino acids. Between the trimmed V and J ends, which lost 3 bases and 0 bases, there was a span of 13 bases. The V gene's germline CDR1 is LNHDA and CDR2 SQIVND (reference sequence).

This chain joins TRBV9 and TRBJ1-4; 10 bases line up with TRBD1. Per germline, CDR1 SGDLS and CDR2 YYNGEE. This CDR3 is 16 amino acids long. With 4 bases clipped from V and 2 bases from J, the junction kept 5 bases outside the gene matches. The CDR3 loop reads CASSLTGGWTNEKLFF. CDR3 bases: TGTGCCAGCAGCTTGACAGGGGGCTGGACTAATGAAAAACTGTTTTTT.

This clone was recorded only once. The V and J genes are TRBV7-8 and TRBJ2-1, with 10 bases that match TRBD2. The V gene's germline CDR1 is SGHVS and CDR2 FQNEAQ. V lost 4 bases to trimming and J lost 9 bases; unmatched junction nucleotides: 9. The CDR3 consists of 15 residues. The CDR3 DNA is TGTGCCAGCAGCTCTCCGGGACTAGCGTTGGGTGAGCAGTTCTTC. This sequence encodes CASSSPGLALGEQFF. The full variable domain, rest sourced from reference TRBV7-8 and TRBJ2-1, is GAGVSQSPRYKVAKRGQDVALRCDPISGHVSLFWYQQALGQGPEFLTYFQNEAQLDKSGLPSDRFFAERPEGSVSTLKIQRTQQEDSAVYLCASSSPGLALGEQFFGPGTRLTVL.

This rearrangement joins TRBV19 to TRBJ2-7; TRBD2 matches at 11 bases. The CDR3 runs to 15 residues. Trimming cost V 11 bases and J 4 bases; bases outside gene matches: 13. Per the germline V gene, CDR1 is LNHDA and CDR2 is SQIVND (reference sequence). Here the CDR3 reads CASSGATSGEYEQYF. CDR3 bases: TGTGCCTCATCAGGTGCGACTAGCGGGGAGTACGAGCAGTACTTC.

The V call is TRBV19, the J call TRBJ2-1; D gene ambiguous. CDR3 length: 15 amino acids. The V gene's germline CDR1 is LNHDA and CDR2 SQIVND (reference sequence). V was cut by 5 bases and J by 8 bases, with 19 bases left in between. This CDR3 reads CASSPPAPASDEQFF. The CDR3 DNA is TGTGCCAGTAGTCCTCCAGCCCCAGCAAGCGATGAGCAGTTCTTC.

The CDR3: CASGKTGANNEKLFF. The CDR3, as DNA: TGTGCTAGTGGAAAGACAGGGGCAAATAATGAAAAACTGTTTTTT. The rearrangement links TRBV12-5 to TRBJ1-4, with 8 positions matching TRBD1. Germline loops: CDR1 LGHNT, CDR2 FRNRAP. The CDR3 extends over 15 amino acids. The V and J ends lost 6 bases and 4 bases, in that order; junction bases with no gene match: 7.

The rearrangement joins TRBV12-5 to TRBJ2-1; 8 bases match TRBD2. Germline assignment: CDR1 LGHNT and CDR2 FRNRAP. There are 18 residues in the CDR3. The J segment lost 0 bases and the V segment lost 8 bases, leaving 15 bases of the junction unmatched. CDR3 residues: CASQLAVTRKSSYNEQFF. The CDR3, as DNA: TGTGCTAGTCAACTAGCGGTTACTAGAAAGAGCTCCTACAATGAGCAGTTCTTC.

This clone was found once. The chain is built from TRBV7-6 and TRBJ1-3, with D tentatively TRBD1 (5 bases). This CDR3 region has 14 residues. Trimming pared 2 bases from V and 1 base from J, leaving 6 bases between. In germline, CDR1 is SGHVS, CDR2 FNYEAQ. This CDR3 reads CASSLKGSGNTIYF. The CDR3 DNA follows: TGTGCCAGCAGCTTAAAGGGGTCTGGAAACACCATATATTTT.